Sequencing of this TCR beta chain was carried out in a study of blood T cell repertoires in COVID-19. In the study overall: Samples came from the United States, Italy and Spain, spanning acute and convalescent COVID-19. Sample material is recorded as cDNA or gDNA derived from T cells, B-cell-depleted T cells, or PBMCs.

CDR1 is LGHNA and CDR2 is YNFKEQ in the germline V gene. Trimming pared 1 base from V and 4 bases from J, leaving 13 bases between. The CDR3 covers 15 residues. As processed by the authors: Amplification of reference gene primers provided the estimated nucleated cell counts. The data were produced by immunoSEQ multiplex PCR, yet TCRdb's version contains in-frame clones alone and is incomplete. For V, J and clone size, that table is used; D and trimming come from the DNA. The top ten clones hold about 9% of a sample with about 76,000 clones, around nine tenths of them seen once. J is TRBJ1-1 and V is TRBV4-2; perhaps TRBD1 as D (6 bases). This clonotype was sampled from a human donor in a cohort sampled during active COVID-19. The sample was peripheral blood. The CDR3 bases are TGTGCCAGCAGCCAAGGATGGGGGCAGCTCACTGAAGCTTTCTTT. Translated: CASSQGWGQLTEAFF.